Listed here are 15 T cell receptor beta chains from one sample, sequenced in a study of cytomegalovirus exposure and HLA in healthy donors. The PCR was carried out with 60 Vbeta primers and 13 Jbeta primers. Data came from immunoSEQ multiplex PCR; TCRdb stores just in-frame clones and leaves some out. The sample contains around 100,000 clones, less than 8% of which appear only once. The sequenced material came from PBMCs. These TCRs come from a man between 45 and 60 years old in good health and CMV-seronegative.

This clone was counted between two and nine times. CDR3 loop: CASSEGAGRGEKLFF. The CDR3 nucleotides read TGTGCCAGCAGTGAAGGGGCGGGGAGGGGTGAAAAACTGTTTTTT. This chain links TRBV2 with TRBJ1-4; possible D gene TRBD1, 5 bases. The germline V gene has CDR1 SNHLY and CDR2 FYNNEI. Trimming removed 1 base at V and 7 bases at J, with 13 bases between. The length of the CDR3 is 15 residues.

The chain recombines TRBV10-3 with TRBJ2-3; maybe TRBD2 (6 bases). V lost 2 bases and J 9 bases, leaving 15 bases between the germline ends. The CDR3 is 14 residues long. The germline V gene encodes CDR1 ENHRY and CDR2 SYGVKD. CDR3 protein: CAISEGSGVGTQYF. CDR3 nucleotide sequence: TGTGCCATCAGTGAGGGTAGCGGAGTGGGGACGCAGTATTTT.

This clone was found a few times. The chain links TRBV10-3 to TRBJ2-2; D possibly corresponds to TRBD2 (6 bases). Germline-derived CDR1 and CDR2 are ENHRY and SYGVKD. The CDR3 extends over 14 amino acids. V shed 5 bases and J shed 1 base, with 8 bases lying between them. DNA for the CDR3: TGTGCCATCAGTCGGGAGAAGAACACCGGGGAGCTGTTTTTT. The encoded protein is CAISREKNTGELFF.

This clone was detected a few times. V is TRBV5-4 and J is TRBJ2-7, with 13 bases matching TRBD2. With 4 bases clipped from V and 4 bases from J, the junction kept 2 bases outside the gene matches. Germline V gene sequence: CDR1 SGHNT, CDR2 YYREEE (reference sequence). The CDR3 is made up of 14 amino acids. Here the CDR3 DNA reads TGTGCCAGCAGCAAGGGACTAGCGGGGTACGAGCAGTACTTC. It is translated as CASSKGLAGYEQYF. The full variable domain, its missing parts supplied by reference TRBV5-4 and TRBJ2-7, is ETGVTQSPTHLIKTRGQQVTLRCSSQSGHNTVSWYQQALGQGPQFIFQYYREEENGRGNFPPRFSGLQFPNYSSELNVNALELDDSALYLCASSKGLAGYEQYFGPGTRLTVT.

In its sample, this clone was seen a few times. CDR3 region: CASSVSPGTSGSGIQYF. DNA for the CDR3: TGTGCCAGCAGCGTAAGCCCCGGGACTAGCGGGAGTGGCATTCAGTACTTC. The chain employs TRBV9 and TRBJ2-4, with TRBD2 identical over 14 bases. The V gene's germline CDR1 is SGDLS and CDR2 YYNGEE. The CDR3 is 17 amino acids. V gave up 1 base and J gave up 9 bases; unmatched junction bases: 9.

This clone was recorded a few times. The J gene is TRBJ2-5, the V gene TRBV4-2; D call uncertain. This CDR3 is built from 15 residues. CDR1 LGHNA and CDR2 YNFKEQ come from the germline V gene. With 5 bases removed from V and 4 bases from J, the gap between germline ends came to 17 bases. CDR3 sequence reads: CASSVTSSGRETQYF. CDR3 coding DNA: TGTGCCAGCAGCGTAACCAGTTCGGGTAGAGAGACCCAGTACTTC.

This clone was counted a few times. The CDR3 reads CASGSGEQYF. The CDR3 DNA reads TGTGCCAGCGGCTCGGGCGAGCAGTACTTC. The chain uses TRBV11-2 and TRBJ2-7, with D hard to call. Germline CDR1 is SGHAT and CDR2 is FQNNGV. Trimming removed 8 bases at V and 6 bases at J, with 8 bases between. The CDR3 totals 10 residues.

J is TRBJ2-1 and V is TRBV6-1; 7 nucleotides agree with TRBD1. The CDR3 runs 15 residues. V lost 4 bases and J lost 6; bases outside the gene matches: 9. CDR1 is MNHNS, CDR2 SASEGT, per germline. CDR3 residues: CASSATGVSPNEQFF. The CDR3, as DNA: TGTGCCAGCAGTGCAACAGGGGTCTCCCCCAATGAGCAGTTCTTC.

This clone was seen a few times. The chain is built from TRBV7-8 and TRBJ1-2; D is undetermined. V lost 1 base, J lost 6 bases, and 9 bases lay in between. Per germline, CDR1 SGHVS and CDR2 FQNEAQ. The CDR3 has 13 amino acids. This CDR3 reads CASSLDFWHGYTF. The CDR3 nucleotides are TGTGCCAGCAGCTTAGATTTCTGGCATGGCTACACCTTC.

The rearrangement joins TRBV7-2 to TRBJ2-7; 12 nucleotides align to TRBD2. The CDR3 is 15 amino acids. Trimming removed 3 bases from V and 2 bases from J; junction bases left unmatched: 2. Per the germline V gene, CDR1 is SGHTA and CDR2 is FQGNSA. The CDR3 coding sequence is TGTGCCAGCAGCTTCCGGACTAGCGGGACCTACGAGCAGTACTTC. Translated, it gives CASSFRTSGTYEQYF.

This clone was counted only a few times. The V call is TRBV9, the J call TRBJ2-2; D unclear. CDR1 is SGDLS, CDR2 YYNGEE, per germline. V lost 3 bases, J lost 2 bases, and 5 bases lay in between. The CDR3 runs 13 residues. The CDR3 loop is CASSAYNTGELFF. In nucleotides, the CDR3 is TGTGCCAGCAGCGCCTATAACACCGGGGAGCTGTTTTTT.

V and J are TRBV7-2 and TRBJ2-5, with TRBD1 identical over 7 bases. Germline V gives CDR1 SGHTA, CDR2 FQGNSA. This CDR3 region has 14 residues. The J segment lost 7 bases and the V segment lost 6 bases, leaving 11 bases of the junction unmatched. CDR3 nucleotide sequence: TGTGCCAGCAGACGTGGACAGGAGAGGGGGACCCAGTACTTC. Its protein is CASRRGQERGTQYF. Filled out from reference TRBV7-2 and TRBJ2-5, the complete variable domain reads GAGVSQSPSNKVTEKGKDVELRCDPISGHTALYWYRQSLGQGLEFLIYFQGNSAPDKSGLPSDRFSAERTGGSVSTLTIQRTQQEDSAVYLCASRRGQERGTQYFGPGTRLLVL.

This clone was seen only a few times. The chain has TRBV30 and TRBJ2-2; D is unclear. The V gene lost 0 bases and the J gene lost 1 base, with 3 bases spanning the gap. The length of the CDR3 is 13 residues. Per germline, CDR1 GTSNPN and CDR2 SVGIG (reference sequence). The CDR3 coding sequence is TGTGCCTGGAGTGTACTGAACACCGGGGAGCTGTTTTTT. Translating it yields CAWSVLNTGELFF.

A few counts support this clone. The chain has TRBV7-6 and TRBJ2-5; D perhaps matches TRBD1 (6 bases). The CDR3 totals 19 residues. V shed 5 bases and J shed 1 base, with 26 bases lying between them. Germline V gives CDR1 SGHVS, CDR2 FNYEAQ. In DNA, the CDR3 is TGTGCCAGCAGCGTTACAGGGTACCCCACGCGAGCGCCCCAAGAGACCCAGTACTTC. It encodes CASSVTGYPTRAPQETQYF.

The sample holds a few counts of this clone. The chain couples TRBV7-3 to TRBJ1-1, with D perhaps TRBD1 (5 bases). V lost 5 bases, J lost 0 bases, and 7 bases lay in between. Germline assignment: CDR1 SGHTA and CDR2 FQGTGA. The CDR3 runs to 13 residues. CDR3 protein: CASSPGMNTEAFF. In DNA form, the CDR3 reads TGTGCCAGCAGCCCAGGGATGAACACTGAAGCTTTCTTT.